This T cell receptor beta chain was observed in a study of T cell responses to AZD1222 COVID-19 vaccine listed by TCRdb under 2021. Some background on the complete study: TCR sequencing covered 233 trial participants: some 210 given two doses of AZD1222 and 26 given two doses of MenACWY control vaccine. Trial participants were enrolled into age subgroups of 18-55, 56-69 and 70-plus years, which contained about 150, 27 and 61 TCR-sequenced participants, respectively.

What the research found in general, with its limitations: Vaccine-associated CD4 TCRs spanned the whole spike protein, with dominant responses in regions 160-218 and 743-854. Conclusions about previously exposed vaccinees were limited because only six AZD1222 recipients were SARS-CoV-2 seropositive at baseline. Participants were mostly white British, with more females than males. The authors suggested clonal diversity may have been underestimated. No day 14 peak-response samples were available, so repertoires were characterized only after the peak T cell response. Spike-specific TCR breadth and depth rose significantly after two AZD1222 doses compared with day 0 and with MenACWY recipients. Reportedly, almost half of the unique spike-specific TCRs recognized epitopes lying outside the regions that are mutated in the B.1.351 and B.1.1.7 variants. The 56-69-year group was small, and its depth increase did not reach significance, likely because of low power.

Regarding this clone: Which antigen it targets is not known. Base qualities were left out, and no much larger clone turns up one base away.

The time point label, as the study defines it: about 28 days (+/-7) after the second vaccine dose. AZD1222 recipients with second doses at about 4 weeks or about 12 weeks were pooled, because spike-specific TCR depth and breadth did not differ between schedules. Vaccinee samples came from UK trials COV001 and COV002, including a single-blind randomized controlled phase 2/3 trial of AZD1222 (ChAdOx1 nCoV-19) in healthy adults. For TCRbeta chain sequencing, PBMC samples were collected from trial participants at day 0 and at day 28 after the second dose. The CDR3 regions of human TCRbeta chains were analyzed by immunosequencing. For the original study's pipeline: Repertoire TCRs were matched against a reference library of SARS-CoV-2-specific TCRs generated with the MIRA antigen-specificity platform. Breadth was defined as the fraction of unique TCRs that were SARS-CoV-2-associated. Depth was defined as the fraction of total T cells that were SARS-CoV-2-associated. Using the MIRA data, every spike-specific TCR was mapped to the spike region that the TCR reacted to and assigned to either a CD4 or a CD8 class. Log10-transformed breadth and depth values were compared by one-way ANOVA with Sidak's multiple comparisons tests. As stored in TCRdb, this immuneACCESS dataset retains in-frame rearrangements with V and J assigned. A fraction of the clones does not appear; measured against another copy, unresolved V genes explain less than half of the discrepancy, and the remainder lacks a known reason. V, J and clone size were drawn from that table, and D and trimming were deduced from the DNA. This sample lists around 120,000 clones; 80% to 95% were detected once. The ten largest make up more than 0.95% of the sample.

CDR1 and CDR2, per the germline V gene (reference sequence), are SEHNR and FQNEAQ. The cysteine opens and the phenylalanine closes a CDR3 of 16 amino acids. The DNA shown is the 48-base CDR3, in frame from base 1. After removal of 8 bases from V and 7 bases from J, the junction retains 14 bases not matched to a gene. The input for sequencing was peripheral blood, taken 28 days after the second AZD1222 dose. This chain joins TRBV7-9 to TRBJ1-6, with 7 bases aligning to TRBD1. This TCR came from an adult who received the AZD1222 COVID-19 vaccine. The encoded CDR3 is CASVDRKGGENSPLHF. The DNA sequence is TGTGCCAGCGTAGATCGGAAAGGGGGCGAAAATTCACCCCTCCACTTT.